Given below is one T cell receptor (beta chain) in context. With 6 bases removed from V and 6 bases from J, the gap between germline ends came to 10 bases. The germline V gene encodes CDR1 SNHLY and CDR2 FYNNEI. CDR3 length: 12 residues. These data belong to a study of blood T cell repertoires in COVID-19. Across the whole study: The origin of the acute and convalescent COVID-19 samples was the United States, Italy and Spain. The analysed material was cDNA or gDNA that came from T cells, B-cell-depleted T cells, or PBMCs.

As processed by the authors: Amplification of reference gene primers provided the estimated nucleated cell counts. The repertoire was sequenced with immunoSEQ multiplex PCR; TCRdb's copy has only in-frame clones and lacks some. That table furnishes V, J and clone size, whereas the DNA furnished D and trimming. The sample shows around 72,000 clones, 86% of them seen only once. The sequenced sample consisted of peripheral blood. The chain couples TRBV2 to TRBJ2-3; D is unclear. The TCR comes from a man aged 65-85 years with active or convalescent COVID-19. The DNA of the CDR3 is TGTGCCAGCAGCTCCGAGAGCGATACGCAGTATTTT. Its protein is CASSSESDTQYF.